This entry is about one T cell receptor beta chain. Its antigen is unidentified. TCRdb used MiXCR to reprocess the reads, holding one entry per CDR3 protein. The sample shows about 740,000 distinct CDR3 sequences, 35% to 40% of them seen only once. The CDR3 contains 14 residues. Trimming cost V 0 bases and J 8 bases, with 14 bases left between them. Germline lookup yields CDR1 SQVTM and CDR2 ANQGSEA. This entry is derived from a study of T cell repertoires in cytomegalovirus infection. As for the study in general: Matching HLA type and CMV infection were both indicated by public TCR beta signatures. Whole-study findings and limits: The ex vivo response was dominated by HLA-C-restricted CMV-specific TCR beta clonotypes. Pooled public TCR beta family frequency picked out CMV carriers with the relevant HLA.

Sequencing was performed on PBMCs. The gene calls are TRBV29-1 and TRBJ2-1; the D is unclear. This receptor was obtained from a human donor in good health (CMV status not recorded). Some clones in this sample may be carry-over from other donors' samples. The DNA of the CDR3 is TGCAGCGTTGAAGATATCGTACAGAACTATGAGCAGTTCTTC. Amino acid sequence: CSVEDIVQNYEQFF.